This record concerns one T cell receptor beta chain sequence. As yet, its antigen is unknown. The entry originates in a study of OX40 agonist ivuxolimab in advanced cancers. About the study: Enrolled patients in dose escalation had cancers that were hepatocellular carcinoma, melanoma, renal cell or head and neck cancer. Partial responses, seen in three patients, involved one hepatocellular carcinoma and two cutaneous melanomas.

Only in-frame clones appear in the TCRdb table, and some are missing; sequencing was by immunoSEQ multiplex PCR. The data contain nearly 80,000 clones, around 90% of them singletons. Per the germline V gene, CDR1 is LNHDA and CDR2 is SQIVND (reference sequence). This CDR3 is 17 amino acids long. The V end lost 7 bases, the J end lost 1 base, and 20 bases lay between the germline ends. Broader study findings: With doses of 0.1-3.0 mg/kg, partial responders showed among the lowest clonal expansion.

The starting material was CD4+ or CD8+ T cells sorted from blood, obtained in a trial of the OX40 agonist ivuxolimab. The TCR comes from an adult with an advanced solid tumor such as melanoma, head and neck, liver or kidney cancer. The chain is built from TRBV19 and TRBJ1-5, with D possibly matching TRBD1 (5 bases). The CDR3 here is CASTDITGLRSNQPQHF. The CDR3 DNA is TGTGCCAGTACCGACATTACAGGTTTGAGGAGCAATCAGCCCCAGCATTTT.